The T cell receptor (beta chain) under discussion was sequenced for a study of human T cells and chemical hapten exposure. In the study overall: A 2 cm by 2 cm inner upper arm patch received 2% DPC for sensitization.

V lost 2 bases and J lost 10, with 8 bases in between. The length of the CDR3 is 11 residues. The germline CDR1 and CDR2 sequences are MNHNS and SASEGT. At least ten counts were recorded for this clonotype. As for time point: pre-sensitization, week 0. Sample treatment: therapeutic diphenylcyclopropenone sensitization with weekly scalp DPC. Via MiXCR, TCRdb re-called the RACE reads, giving one row per CDR3 protein. The sample contains more than 55,000 distinct CDR3 sequences, around 11% of which appear only once. The rearrangement uses TRBV6-1 and TRBJ1-1; D is undetermined. This sequence was found in a woman aged 40 to 50 with alopecia areata. Some clones in this sample may be carry-over from other donors' samples. The sequencing used whole blood, collected in connection with sensitization to the hapten diphenylcyclopropenone (DPC). CDR3: CASSERQRAFF. Here the CDR3 DNA reads TGTGCCAGCAGTGAAAGGCAGAGAGCTTTCTTT.